A single sample gave rise to the 21 T cell receptor beta chains below, sequenced in a study of CD8+ T cells in alopecia areata. Extracted RNA was reverse transcribed into cDNA, the sequencing template. Libraries were prepared by immunoSEQ multiplex PCR; TCRdb keeps only in-frame clonotypes and omits some of them. The sample includes 150,000 to 200,000 clones, roughly 64% seen only once; the top ten take around 12%. The treatment is: oral pan-JAK inhibitor, 5-10 mg twice daily. The specimen comprised CD8+ T cells sorted from blood, sampled at week 24, from a patient treated with tofacitinib. These TCRs come from a human donor with alopecia areata.

V and J are TRBV5-6 and TRBJ2-7; D possibly corresponds to TRBD1 (6 bases). Per germline, CDR1 SGHDT and CDR2 YYEEEE. V was clipped by 0 bases and J by 6 bases, with 7 bases between them. The CDR3 has 12 residues. This CDR3 is CASSLGGGEQYF. CDR3 DNA: TGTGCCAGCAGCTTGGGAGGGGGCGAGCAGTACTTC.

The rearrangement joins TRBV7-2 to TRBJ2-5; D unresolved. CDR1 SGHTA and CDR2 FQGNSA come from the germline V gene. The length of the CDR3 is 15 residues. The V end was cut by 3 bases, the J end by 0 bases, with 11 bases between. CDR3 nucleotides: TGTGCCAGCAGCTTGGGTCGCAGGTACCAAGAGACCCAGTACTTC. Encoded protein: CASSLGRRYQETQYF.

The count of this clone is one. The genes are TRBV15 and TRBJ1-1; D not resolved. V was cut by 0 bases and J by 6 bases, with 8 bases left in between. From germline, CDR1 is LNHNV and CDR2 YYDKDF (reference sequence). This CDR3 contains 13 residues. CDR3 in amino acids: CATSRETRAEAFF. CDR3 in DNA: TGTGCCACCAGCAGAGAGACAAGGGCTGAAGCTTTCTTT.

The chain carries TRBV30 and TRBJ2-7; possible D gene TRBD1, 6 bases. The germline V and J ends were trimmed by 4 bases and 3 bases, with 13 bases remaining between them. From germline, CDR1 is GTSNPN and CDR2 SVGIG (reference sequence). The CDR3 has 13 residues. CDR3 sequence (DNA): TGTGCCTGGATGGGGGACACAGGCTACGAGCAGTACTTC. Amino acid sequence: CAWMGDTGYEQYF.

The chain links TRBV11-2 to TRBJ1-1, with D unresolved. With 3 bases removed from V and 2 bases from J, the gap between germline ends came to 4 bases. The CDR3 has 12 amino acids. Germline V gene data show CDR1 as SGHAT and CDR2 as FQNNGV. CDR3 loop: CASSLSNTEAFF. The CDR3 bases are TGTGCCAGCAGCTTGAGCAACACTGAAGCTTTCTTT.

The chain joins TRBV5-4 to TRBJ1-4; no firm D call. The CDR3 extends over 13 amino acids. Germline V gives CDR1 SGHNT, CDR2 YYREEE (reference sequence). The ends were cut back, 4 bases at V and 8 bases at J, with 12 bases in the middle. CDR3 in DNA: TGTGCCAGCAGCGTACCTTCGGGGGAAAAACTGTTTTTT. It translates to CASSVPSGEKLFF.

This clone was seen more than once but under ten times. This chain joins TRBV7-9 and TRBJ1-5, with a possible D match to TRBD1 (5 bases). Germline CDR1 and CDR2: SEHNR and FQNEAQ (reference sequence). Trimming stripped 1 base from V and 5 bases from J, with 9 bases between. The CDR3 covers 14 residues. For the CDR3, the DNA is TGTGCCAGCAGCTTAGGAGGGGACGATCAGCCCCAGCATTTT. It translates to CASSLGGDDQPQHF.

The V gene is TRBV15, the J gene TRBJ2-7, with TRBD1 identical over 10 bases. The V gene end was trimmed by 4 bases and the J gene end by 6 bases; junction bases not matched to a gene: 6. The CDR3 extends over 14 amino acids. Germline CDR1 and CDR2: LNHNV and YYDKDF (reference sequence). CDR3 in DNA: TGTGCCACCAGCACCGACAGGGGGCTGAGCGAGCAGTACTTC. Amino acids: CATSTDRGLSEQYF.

The rearrangement uses TRBV30 and TRBJ2-7; D is unclear. V lost 3 bases to trimming and J lost 2 bases, with 5 bases between them. Per germline, CDR1 GTSNPN and CDR2 SVGIG (reference sequence). This CDR3 region has 11 residues. In DNA form, the CDR3 reads TGTGCCTGGAGAGCGACCTACGAGCAGTACTTC. Translating gives CAWRATYEQYF.

This chain connects TRBV5-1 to TRBJ2-3, with a weak D call TRBD1 (6 bases). CDR1 SGHRS and CDR2 YFSETQ come from the germline V gene. Trimming left V 4 bases short and J 4 bases short, with 28 bases between. This CDR3 spans 19 amino acids. The chain's CDR3 is CASSLQGRVGPLSADTQYF. Written as DNA, the CDR3 is TGCGCCAGCAGCCTACAGGGTCGGGTTGGCCCGCTTAGCGCAGATACGCAGTATTTT.

The chain carries TRBV6-1 and TRBJ1-5; the D is unclear. V was shortened by 7 bases and J by 9 bases, with 13 bases between the two germline ends. CDR3 length: 12 amino acids. Looked up from germline, CDR1 is MNHNS and CDR2 is SASEGT. The CDR3 protein is CASTREGRPQHF. CDR3 DNA: TGTGCCAGCACCCGGGAAGGACGGCCCCAGCATTTT.

V and J are TRBV19 and TRBJ2-3, with no clear D. Germline V CDR1 and CDR2: LNHDA, SQIVND (reference sequence). The CDR3 loop spans 12 amino acids. V gave up 4 bases and J gave up 4 bases, with 6 bases separating them. CDR3: CASSTPPDTQYF. DNA for the CDR3: TGTGCCAGTAGTACACCACCAGATACGCAGTATTTT. The variable domain in full, completed from reference TRBV19 and TRBJ2-3, reads DGGITQSPKYLFRKEGQNVTLSCEQNLNHDAMYWYRQDPGQGLRLIYYSQIVNDFQKGDIAEGYSVSREKKESFPLTVTSAQKNPTAFYLCASSTPPDTQYFGPGTRLTVL.

This chain links TRBV19 with TRBJ2-3; 7 positions agree with TRBD1. Trimming removed 4 bases from V and 6 bases from J; junction bases left unmatched: 4. Germline V gene data show CDR1 as LNHDA and CDR2 as SQIVND (reference sequence). This CDR3 is 13 amino acids long. The CDR3 bases are TGTGCCAGTAGTAGCCTGACAGGGGATACGCAGTATTTT. Protein: CASSSLTGDTQYF.

The chain is built from TRBV6-5 and TRBJ1-2; no definite D call. The CDR3 consists of 13 residues. In germline, CDR1 is MNHEY, CDR2 SVGAGI. Trimming stripped 4 bases from V and 5 bases from J, with 11 bases between. Here the CDR3 DNA reads TGTGCCAGCAGTTTATCGACGGGATATGGCTACACCTTC. Its protein is CASSLSTGYGYTF.

This clone was seen a few times. The V gene is TRBV7-9, the J gene TRBJ1-3; TRBD1 aligns across 8 bases. Trimming cost V 6 bases and J 2 bases; bases outside gene matches: 6. This CDR3 region has 15 residues. CDR1 SEHNR and CDR2 FQNEAQ come from the germline V gene (reference sequence). In nucleotides, the CDR3 is TGTGCCAGCAGTAAAGGACAGGGAGCTGGAAACACCATATATTTT. It is translated as CASSKGQGAGNTIYF.

The chain is built from TRBV5-1 and TRBJ1-1; D ambiguous. The CDR3 length is 12 residues. The V gene's germline CDR1 is SGHRS and CDR2 YFSETQ. V was trimmed by 4 bases and J by 3 bases, leaving 7 bases between them. As DNA, the CDR3 is TGCGCCAGCAGCCAAGACCACACTGAAGCTTTCTTT. Its translation: CASSQDHTEAFF.

The chain is built from TRBV29-1 and TRBJ2-1; the D is unclear. CDR3 length equals 16 residues. Per the germline V gene, CDR1 is SQVTM and CDR2 is ANQGSEA. Trimming pared 3 bases from V and 2 bases from J, leaving 17 bases between. CDR3 coding DNA: TGCAGCGTTGATACGTCGGGCCCTGAGCCCTACAATGAGCAGTTCTTC. Its translation: CSVDTSGPEPYNEQFF.

The chain has TRBV29-1 and TRBJ2-4, with TRBD1 matching 7 bases. V was clipped by 6 bases and J by 6 bases; unmatched bases: 11. The length of the CDR3 is 14 residues. Germline V CDR1 and CDR2: SQVTM, ANQGSEA. In nucleotides, the CDR3 is TGCAGCGTATGCACAGGGGATGAGGGAAACATTCAGTACTTC. Amino acids: CSVCTGDEGNIQYF.

The chain uses TRBV6-1 and TRBJ2-2; D unclear. The CDR3 extends over 11 amino acids. The V gene's germline CDR1 is MNHNS and CDR2 SASEGT. Trimming took 7 bases from V and 8 from J, leaving 8 bases between them. The CDR3 DNA follows: TGTGCCAGCACCCCGGATGGGGAGCTGTTTTTT. Translating gives CASTPDGELFF.

This chain connects TRBV7-9 to TRBJ2-3, with TRBD1 matching 9 bases. The CDR3 totals 15 residues. Germline lookup yields CDR1 SEHNR and CDR2 FQNEAQ (reference sequence). Unmatched junction bases numbered 9, after V lost 5 bases and J lost 6 bases. For the CDR3, the DNA is TGTGCCAGCAGCCCCGCCGGACAGGGGTTGGATACGCAGTATTTT. Protein sequence: CASSPAGQGLDTQYF.

The chain recombines TRBV5-6 with TRBJ2-7; a weak D match, TRBD1 (6 bases). Germline CDR1 reads SGHDT; CDR2 reads YYEEEE. Trimming cost V 2 bases and J 7 bases, with 7 bases left between them. This CDR3 comprises 11 residues. In nucleotides, the CDR3 is TGTGCCAGCAGCTTAGGACAGGAGCAGTACTTC. Translated: CASSLGQEQYF.